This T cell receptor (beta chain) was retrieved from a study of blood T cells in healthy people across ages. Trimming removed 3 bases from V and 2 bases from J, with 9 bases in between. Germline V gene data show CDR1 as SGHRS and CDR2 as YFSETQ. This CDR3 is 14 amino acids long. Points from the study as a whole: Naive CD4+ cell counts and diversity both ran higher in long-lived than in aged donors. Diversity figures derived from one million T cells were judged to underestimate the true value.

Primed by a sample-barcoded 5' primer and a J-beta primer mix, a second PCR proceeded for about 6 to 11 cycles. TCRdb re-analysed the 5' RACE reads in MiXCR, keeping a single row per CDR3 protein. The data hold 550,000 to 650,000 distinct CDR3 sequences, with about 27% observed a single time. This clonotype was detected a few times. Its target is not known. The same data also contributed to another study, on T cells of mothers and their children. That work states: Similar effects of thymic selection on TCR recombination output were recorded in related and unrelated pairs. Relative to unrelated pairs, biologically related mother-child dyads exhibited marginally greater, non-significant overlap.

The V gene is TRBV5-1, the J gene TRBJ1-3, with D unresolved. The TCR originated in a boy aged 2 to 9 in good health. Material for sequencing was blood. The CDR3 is CASSSDATGNTIYF. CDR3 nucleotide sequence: TGCGCCAGCAGCTCGGACGCCACTGGAAACACCATATATTTT.